The table lists the clone carrying this T cell receptor (beta chain) with many counts. Its antigen is not known. The data stem from a study of CD8 T cells in ankylosing spondylitis. Whole-study results and caveats: About 8 highly homologous variants made up a TCR beta motif, and this motif appeared characteristic of ankylosing spondylitis blood.

MiXCR, run by TCRdb on the 5' RACE reads, gives a single entry per CDR3 protein. The repertoire includes around 440,000 distinct CDR3 sequences, under 20% of them detected once, and approximately 0.93% sits in the top ten. This CDR3 comprises 13 residues. Per the germline V gene, CDR1 is SGHRS and CDR2 is YFSETQ. V was pared by 5 bases and J by 0 bases, with 8 bases between. The specimen sequenced was blood, either unsorted or a sorted T cell fraction (not recorded which). This receptor was obtained from a male donor with ankylosing spondylitis. V usage is TRBV5-1 and J usage is TRBJ2-5; D unresolved. CDR3 nucleotides: TGCGCCAGCAGTTGGCAGTACCAAGAGACCCAGTACTTC. Translated: CASSWQYQETQYF.